The T cell receptor beta chain under discussion was sequenced for a study of T cells in Graves' hyperthyroidism and ophthalmopathy (dated by TCRdb to the late 2010s). The study in broad terms: Peripheral blood samples were taken at initial diagnosis, before any treatment was given. A discovery cohort of about a hundred patients, about 40 with Graves' ophthalmopathy and under 60 with stable Graves' hyperthyroidism, was used to find distinguishing TCR V-J signatures. An independent validation cohort of about 19 hyperthyroidism patients and 17 patients who later progressed to ophthalmopathy tested prospective prediction of ophthalmopathy. The 100 or so discovery patients were divided at random into training and test sets in a 7:3 ratio. In addition, the study compared T-cell repertoires in thyroid tissue and in blood from roughly 6 Graves' hyperthyroidism patients. Following sampling, methimazole starting at 30 mg daily was given to hyperthyroidism patients, and high-dose intravenous methylprednisolone was given to ophthalmopathy patients. According to the paper, TCR Vbeta CDR3 sequencing was carried out on 135 peripheral blood samples, which came from some 41 ophthalmopathy, under 85 hyperthyroidism and some 17 progressor patients. On the study overall, not on this receptor specifically: Most expanded thyroid clonotypes (frequency above 0.001) were also detected in blood, suggesting blood repertoires may reflect thyroid immune responses. Sample size was not statistically predetermined, and blinding of investigators to group allocation was not performed. A model built on a 13 V-J signature distinguished ophthalmopathy from stable hyperthyroidism, reaching around 90% sensitivity and 81.08% specificity in cross-validation and 80%/75% in testing. In validation, the model predicted progression to ophthalmopathy with over 65% sensitivity and 72% to 85% specificity, a median of 6.5 months before onset.

This clonotype was seen at least ten times. Its specific antigen is unknown. No quality values exist for individual bases; no much larger clone is one base distant. Ophthalmopathy patients had moderately to severely active disease, Clinical Activity Score of at least 3, NOSPECS grade of at least 4, and duration under 3 months. The study excluded patients with uncontrolled infections, other autoimmune diseases, pregnancy or lactation. Clinical symptoms, serum thyroxine and TRAb, thyroid ultrasound, and orbital computed tomography formed the basis for the diagnoses. PBMCs were separated from 10 ml of fresh peripheral blood using Ficoll-Paque density gradient centrifugation. Total RNA was extracted using Trizol reagent, and RNA quality was assessed on an Agilent 2100 Bioanalyzer. The CDR3 runs 13 amino acids, cysteine and phenylalanine included. Only the CDR3 DNA is retained, 39 bases long and in frame from the first base. The germline V gene (reference sequence) supplies CDR1 SEHNR and CDR2 FQNEAQ. The junction shows trimming of 5 bases on V and 0 bases on J, plus 7 bases between the germline ends.

The TCR beta CDR3 regions were amplified from the RNA transcripts. For the first round of RT-PCR on the TCR CDR3, the HTBI primer set was used together with the Qiagen OneStep RT-PCR kit. A second multiplex PCR round built the libraries, followed by size selection and purification. The libraries were sequenced on an Illumina HiSeq2000 using paired-end 100 bp reads. The study's own analysis went as follows. SOAPnuke was used to process the raw data, throwing out any read that contained adapters or uncalled bases, had a mean Phred below 15, or lacked an exact constant-primer or identifier match. COPE v1.2.5 was used to merge the high-quality paired reads, and each unique nucleotide sequence was defined as a clonotype. Clonotypes were aligned to IMGT TRBV, TRBD and TRBJ reference segments using MiTCR v1.1. The analysis was restricted to V-J combinations with a frequency above 0.0001, which together covered 99.2% of the repertoires. The TCS score was defined as F50 (clonal expansion) divided by E x V (chaos), with BLOSUM62-based TCRdist calculated between CDR3 peptides within each V-J. Welch's t-statistics and random forest reduced roughly 530 V-J features to some 14, which were used in a naive Bayes classifier (R e1071). In-frame beta chains were kept once TCRdb had trimmed the public reads at Q25 with fastp and called clones with MiXCR. CDR3 protein duplicates are merged, each entry listing the most common genes and DNA. Here the V and J calls rest on TCRdb's processing, not on the authors' analysis. In this sample the table shows more than 300,000 distinct CDR3 sequences, roughly 14% of which occur a single time. The ten largest clones capture about 19% of the sample.

The sequenced sample consisted of blood. This clonotype was sampled from a woman aged 30 to 39 with Graves' ophthalmopathy. This chain is built from TRBV7-9 and TRBJ2-5, and possibly TRBD1, on 5 matching bases. The CDR3 protein: CASSGAYQETQYF. The bases are TGTGCCAGCAGCGGGGCGTACCAAGAGACCCAGTACTTC.